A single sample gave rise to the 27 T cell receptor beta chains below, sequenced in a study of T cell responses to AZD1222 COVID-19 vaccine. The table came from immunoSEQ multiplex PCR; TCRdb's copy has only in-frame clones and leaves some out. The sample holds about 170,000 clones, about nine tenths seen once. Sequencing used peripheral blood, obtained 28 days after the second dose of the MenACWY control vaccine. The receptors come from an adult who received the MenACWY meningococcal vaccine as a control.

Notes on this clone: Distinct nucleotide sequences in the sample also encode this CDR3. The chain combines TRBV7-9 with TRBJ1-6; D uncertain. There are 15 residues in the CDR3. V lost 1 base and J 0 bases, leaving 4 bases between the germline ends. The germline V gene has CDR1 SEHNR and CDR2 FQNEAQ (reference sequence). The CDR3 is CASSLGSSYNSPLHF. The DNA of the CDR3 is TGTGCCAGCAGCTTAGGTAGCTCCTATAATTCACCCCTCCACTTT.

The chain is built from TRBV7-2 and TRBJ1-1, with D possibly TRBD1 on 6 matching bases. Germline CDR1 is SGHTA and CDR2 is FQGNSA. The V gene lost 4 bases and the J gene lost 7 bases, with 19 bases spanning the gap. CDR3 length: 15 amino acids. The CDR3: CASSSSRGTFLEAFF. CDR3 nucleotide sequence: TGTGCCAGCAGCTCCTCGAGGGGGACATTCCTTGAAGCTTTCTTT.

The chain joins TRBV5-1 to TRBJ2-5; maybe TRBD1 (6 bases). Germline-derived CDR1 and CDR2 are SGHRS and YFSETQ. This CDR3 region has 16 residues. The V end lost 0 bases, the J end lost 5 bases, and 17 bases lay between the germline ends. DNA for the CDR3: TGCGCCAGCAGCTTGGTTAATTTCAGGGGCGCCGAGACCCAGTACTTC. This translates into CASSLVNFRGAETQYF.

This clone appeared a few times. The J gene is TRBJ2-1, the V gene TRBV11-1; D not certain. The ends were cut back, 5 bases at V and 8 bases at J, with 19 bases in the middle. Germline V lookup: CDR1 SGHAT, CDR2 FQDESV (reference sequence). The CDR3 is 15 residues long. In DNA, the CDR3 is TGTGCCAGCAGCCCGGAGCTCCAGCTGAGGCATGAGCAGTTCTTC. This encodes CASSPELQLRHEQFF.

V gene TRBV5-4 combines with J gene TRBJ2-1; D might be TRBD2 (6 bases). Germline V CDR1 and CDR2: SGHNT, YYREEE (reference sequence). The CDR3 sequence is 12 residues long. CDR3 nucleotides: TGTGCTACGGGGACTTACTACAATGAGCAGTTCTTC. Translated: CATGTYYNEQFF.

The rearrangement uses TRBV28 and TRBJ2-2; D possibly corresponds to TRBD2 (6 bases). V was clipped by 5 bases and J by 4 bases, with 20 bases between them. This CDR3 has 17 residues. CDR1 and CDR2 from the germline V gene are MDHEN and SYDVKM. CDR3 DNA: TGTGCCAGCAGTCCGAACCCGGGCGGGAAGGGCACCGGGGAGCTGTTTTTT. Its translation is CASSPNPGGKGTGELFF.

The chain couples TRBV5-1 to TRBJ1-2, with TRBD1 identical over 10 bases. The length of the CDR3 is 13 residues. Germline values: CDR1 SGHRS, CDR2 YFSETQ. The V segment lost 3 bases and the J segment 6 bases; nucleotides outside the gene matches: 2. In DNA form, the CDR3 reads TGCGCCAGCAGCTATGGGACAGGGGATGGCTACACCTTC. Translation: CASSYGTGDGYTF. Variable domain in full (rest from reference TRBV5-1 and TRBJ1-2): KAGVTQTPRYLIKTRGQQVTLSCSPISGHRSVSWYQQTPGQGLQFLFEYFSETQRNKGNFPGRFSGRQFSNSRSEMNVSTLELGDSALYLCASSYGTGDGYTFGSGTRLTVV.

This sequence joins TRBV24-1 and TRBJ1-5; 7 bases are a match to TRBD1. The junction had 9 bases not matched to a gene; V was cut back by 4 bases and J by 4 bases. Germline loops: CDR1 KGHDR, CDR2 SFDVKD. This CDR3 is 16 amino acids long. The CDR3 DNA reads TGTGCCACCAGTGACCCAGGACAGGCGGAAAATCAGCCCCAGCATTTT. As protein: CATSDPGQAENQPQHF.

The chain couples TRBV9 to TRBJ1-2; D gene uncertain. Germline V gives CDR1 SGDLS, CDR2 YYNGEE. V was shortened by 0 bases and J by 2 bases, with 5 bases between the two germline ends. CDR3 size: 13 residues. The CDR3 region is CASSVVQNYGYTF. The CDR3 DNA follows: TGTGCCAGCAGCGTAGTCCAGAACTATGGCTACACCTTC.

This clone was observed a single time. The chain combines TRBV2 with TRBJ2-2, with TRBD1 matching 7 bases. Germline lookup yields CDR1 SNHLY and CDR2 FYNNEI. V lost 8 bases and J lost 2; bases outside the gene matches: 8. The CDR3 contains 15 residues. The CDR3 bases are TGTGCCAGCGGTAGGGGGACAGTCAACACCGGGGAGCTGTTTTTT. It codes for CASGRGTVNTGELFF.

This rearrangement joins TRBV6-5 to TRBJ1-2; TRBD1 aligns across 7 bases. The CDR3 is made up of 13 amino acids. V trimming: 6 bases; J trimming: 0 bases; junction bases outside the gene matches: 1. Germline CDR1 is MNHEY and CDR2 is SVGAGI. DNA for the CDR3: TGTGCCAGCAGGCAGGGGGCTAACTATGGCTACACCTTC. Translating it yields CASRQGANYGYTF.

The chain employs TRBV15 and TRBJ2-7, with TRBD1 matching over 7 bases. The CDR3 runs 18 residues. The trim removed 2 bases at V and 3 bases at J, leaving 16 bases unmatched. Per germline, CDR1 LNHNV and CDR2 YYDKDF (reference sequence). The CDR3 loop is CATSRTKTRDSTNYEQYF. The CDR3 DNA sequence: TGTGCCACCAGCAGAACTAAAACCCGGGACAGTACCAACTACGAGCAGTACTTC.

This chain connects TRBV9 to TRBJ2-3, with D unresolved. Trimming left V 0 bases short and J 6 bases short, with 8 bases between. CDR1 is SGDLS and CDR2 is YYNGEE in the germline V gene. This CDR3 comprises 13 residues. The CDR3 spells CASSVVPTDTQYF. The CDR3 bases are TGTGCCAGCAGCGTAGTCCCTACGGATACGCAGTATTTT.

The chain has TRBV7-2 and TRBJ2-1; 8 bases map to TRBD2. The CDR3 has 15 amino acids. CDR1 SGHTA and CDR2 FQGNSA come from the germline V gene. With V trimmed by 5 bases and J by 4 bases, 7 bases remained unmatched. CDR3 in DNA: TGTGCCAGCAGCGTGCGGACTAGCAGTTACAATGAGCAGTTCTTC. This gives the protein CASSVRTSSYNEQFF.

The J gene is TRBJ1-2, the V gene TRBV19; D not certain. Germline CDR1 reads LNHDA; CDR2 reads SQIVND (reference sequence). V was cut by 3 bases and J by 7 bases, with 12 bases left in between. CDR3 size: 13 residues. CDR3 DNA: TGTGCCAGTAGTATCTACACGGGAAGTGGCTACACCTTC. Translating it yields CASSIYTGSGYTF.

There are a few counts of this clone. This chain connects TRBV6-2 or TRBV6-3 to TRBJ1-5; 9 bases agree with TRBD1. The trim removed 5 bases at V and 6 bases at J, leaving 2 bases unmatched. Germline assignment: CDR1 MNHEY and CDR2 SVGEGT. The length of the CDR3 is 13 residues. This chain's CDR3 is CASSPDRGQPQHF. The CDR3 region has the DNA TGTGCCAGCAGTCCGGACAGGGGTCAGCCCCAGCATTTT.

CDR3 sequence: CASSGTGVYEQYF. CDR3 DNA sequence: TGTGCCAGCAGCGGGACGGGAGTCTACGAGCAGTACTTC. The gene calls are TRBV27 and TRBJ2-7; D perhaps matches TRBD2 (6 bases). The CDR3 runs 13 residues. The V gene lost 6 bases and the J gene lost 3 bases, with 12 bases spanning the gap. Germline V gene sequence: CDR1 MNHEY, CDR2 SMNVEV (reference sequence).

The CDR3 protein is CASSLMGRNTEAFF. As DNA, the CDR3 is TGTGCCAGCAGTTTAATGGGCAGGAACACTGAAGCTTTCTTT. The V call is TRBV27, the J call TRBJ1-1; D is unclear. The CDR3 runs to 14 residues. Trimming left V 2 bases short and J 1 base short, with 8 bases between. Per the germline V gene, CDR1 is MNHEY and CDR2 is SMNVEV (reference sequence).

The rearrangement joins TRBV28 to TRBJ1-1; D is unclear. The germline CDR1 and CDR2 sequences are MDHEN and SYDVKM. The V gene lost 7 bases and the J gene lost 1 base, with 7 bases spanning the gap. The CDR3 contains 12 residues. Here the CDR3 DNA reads TGTGCCAGCACCTTAGGGAACACTGAAGCTTTCTTT. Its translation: CASTLGNTEAFF.

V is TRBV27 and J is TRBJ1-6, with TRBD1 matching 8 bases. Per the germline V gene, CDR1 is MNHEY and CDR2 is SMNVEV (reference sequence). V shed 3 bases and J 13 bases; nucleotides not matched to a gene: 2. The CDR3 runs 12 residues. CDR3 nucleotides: TGTGCCAGCAGTTTTCGGGACAGGCCCCTCCACTTT. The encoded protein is CASSFRDRPLHF.

The CDR3 sequence: CAISDHAVRTAYNEQFF. The CDR3 DNA follows: TGTGCCATCAGTGACCACGCTGTTAGGACAGCCTACAATGAGCAGTTCTTC. The chain links TRBV10-3 to TRBJ2-1, with TRBD1 as a possible D gene (6 bases). This CDR3 is built from 17 residues. Germline assignment: CDR1 ENHRY and CDR2 SYGVKD. V gave up 3 bases and J gave up 2 bases, with 17 bases separating them.

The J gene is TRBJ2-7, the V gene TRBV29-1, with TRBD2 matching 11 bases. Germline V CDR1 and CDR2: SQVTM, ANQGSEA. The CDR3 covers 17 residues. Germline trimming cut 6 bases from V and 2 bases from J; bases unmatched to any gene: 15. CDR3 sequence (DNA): TGCAGCGTAAATAAACCACCCTTTAGCGGGAGGGCCTACGAGCAGTACTTC. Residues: CSVNKPPFSGRAYEQYF.

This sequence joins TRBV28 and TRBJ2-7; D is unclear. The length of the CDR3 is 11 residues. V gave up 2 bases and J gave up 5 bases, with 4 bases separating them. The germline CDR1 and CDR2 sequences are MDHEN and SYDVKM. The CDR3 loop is CASSLRDEQYF. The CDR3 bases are TGTGCCAGCAGTTTAAGGGACGAGCAGTACTTC.

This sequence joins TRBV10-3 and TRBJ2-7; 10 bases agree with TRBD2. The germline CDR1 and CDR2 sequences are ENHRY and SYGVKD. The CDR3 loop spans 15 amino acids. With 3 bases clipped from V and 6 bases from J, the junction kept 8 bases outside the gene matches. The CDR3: CAISDRTSGTPEQYF. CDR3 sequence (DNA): TGTGCCATCAGTGACAGAACTAGCGGGACACCCGAGCAGTACTTC.

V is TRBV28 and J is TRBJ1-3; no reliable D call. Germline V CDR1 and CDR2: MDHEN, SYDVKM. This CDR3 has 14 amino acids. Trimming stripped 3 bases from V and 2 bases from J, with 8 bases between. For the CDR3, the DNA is TGTGCCAGCAGTTTGGGCAGTCCTGGAAACACCATATATTTT. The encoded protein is CASSLGSPGNTIYF.

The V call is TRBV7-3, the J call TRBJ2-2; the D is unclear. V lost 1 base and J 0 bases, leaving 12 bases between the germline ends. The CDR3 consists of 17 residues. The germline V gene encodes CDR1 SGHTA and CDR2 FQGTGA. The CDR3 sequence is CASSLRGRNSNTGELFF. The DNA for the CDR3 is TGTGCCAGCAGCTTAAGGGGAAGAAATTCGAACACCGGGGAGCTGTTTTTT. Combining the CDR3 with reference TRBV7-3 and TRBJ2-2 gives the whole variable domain GAGVSQTPSNKVTEKGKYVELRCDPISGHTALYWYRQSLGQGPEFLIYFQGTGAADDSGLPNDRFFAVRPEGSVSTLKIQRTERGDSAVYLCASSLRGRNSNTGELFFGEGSRLTVL.

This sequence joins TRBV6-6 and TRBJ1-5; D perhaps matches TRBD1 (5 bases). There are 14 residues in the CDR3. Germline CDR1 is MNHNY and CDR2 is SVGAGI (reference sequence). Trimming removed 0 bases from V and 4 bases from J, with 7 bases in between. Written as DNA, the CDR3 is TGTGCCAGCAGTTACTCGGGGGGGAATCAGCCCCAGCATTTT. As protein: CASSYSGGNQPQHF.